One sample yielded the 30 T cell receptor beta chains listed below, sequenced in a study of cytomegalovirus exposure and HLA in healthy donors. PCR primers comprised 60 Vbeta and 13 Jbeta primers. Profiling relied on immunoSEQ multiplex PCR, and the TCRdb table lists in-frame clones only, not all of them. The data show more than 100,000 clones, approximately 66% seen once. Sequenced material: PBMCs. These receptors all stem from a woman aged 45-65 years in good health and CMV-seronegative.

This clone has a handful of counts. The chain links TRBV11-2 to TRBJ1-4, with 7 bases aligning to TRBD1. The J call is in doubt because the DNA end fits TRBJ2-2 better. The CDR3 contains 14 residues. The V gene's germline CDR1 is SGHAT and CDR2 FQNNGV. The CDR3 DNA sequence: TGTGCCAGCACGGAGCAGACAGGGTCTCTGGAGCTGTTTTTT. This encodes CASTEQTGSLELFF.

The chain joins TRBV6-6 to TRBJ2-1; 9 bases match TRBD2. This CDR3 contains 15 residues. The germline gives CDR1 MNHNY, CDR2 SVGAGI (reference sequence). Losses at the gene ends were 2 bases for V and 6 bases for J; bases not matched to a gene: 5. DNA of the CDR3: TGTGCCAGCAGTTACGGAAGCGGGAGGAGCAATGAGCAGTTCTTC. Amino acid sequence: CASSYGSGRSNEQFF.

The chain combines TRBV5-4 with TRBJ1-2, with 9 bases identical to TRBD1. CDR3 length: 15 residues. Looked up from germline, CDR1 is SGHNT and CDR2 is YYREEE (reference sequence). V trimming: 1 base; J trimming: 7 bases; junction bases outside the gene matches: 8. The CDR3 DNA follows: TGTGCCAGCAGCTTGAAAGCCGGGACAGGGACTGGCTACACCTTC. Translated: CASSLKAGTGTGYTF.

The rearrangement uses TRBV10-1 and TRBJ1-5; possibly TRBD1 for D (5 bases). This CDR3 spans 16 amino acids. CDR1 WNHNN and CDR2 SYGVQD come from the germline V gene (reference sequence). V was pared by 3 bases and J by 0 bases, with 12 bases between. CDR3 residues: CASSDPDSYSNQPQHF. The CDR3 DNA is TGCGCCAGCAGTGACCCTGACAGTTATAGCAATCAGCCCCAGCATTTT.

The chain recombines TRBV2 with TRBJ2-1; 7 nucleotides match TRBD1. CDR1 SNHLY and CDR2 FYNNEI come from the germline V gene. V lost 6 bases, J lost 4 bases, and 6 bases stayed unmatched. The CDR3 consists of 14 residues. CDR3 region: CASSGTGAYNEQFF. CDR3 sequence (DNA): TGTGCCAGCAGCGGAACAGGGGCGTACAATGAGCAGTTCTTC.

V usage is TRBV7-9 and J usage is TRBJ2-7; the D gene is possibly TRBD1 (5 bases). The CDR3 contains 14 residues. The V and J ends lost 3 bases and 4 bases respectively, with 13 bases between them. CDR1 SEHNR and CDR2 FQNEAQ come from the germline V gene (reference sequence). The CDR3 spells CASSFGAGMYEQYF. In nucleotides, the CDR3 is TGTGCCAGCAGCTTTGGGGCAGGAATGTACGAGCAGTACTTC.

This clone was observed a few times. DNA for the CDR3: TGTGCCAGCAGTAGCCGGGACAGGGTTAGCCGGGAGACCCAGTACTTC. Translated: CASSSRDRVSRETQYF. V gene TRBV27 combines with J gene TRBJ2-5; 9 bases agree with TRBD1. Losses at the gene ends were 5 bases for V and 5 bases for J; bases not matched to a gene: 12. The CDR3 contains 16 residues. CDR1 and CDR2 (germline): MNHEY, SMNVEV (reference sequence).

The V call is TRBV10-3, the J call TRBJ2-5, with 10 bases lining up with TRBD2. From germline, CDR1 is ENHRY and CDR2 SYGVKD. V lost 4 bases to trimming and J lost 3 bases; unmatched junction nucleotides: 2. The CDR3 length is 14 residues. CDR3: CAISASGGEETQYF. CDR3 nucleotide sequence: TGTGCCATCAGTGCTAGCGGGGGTGAAGAGACCCAGTACTTC.

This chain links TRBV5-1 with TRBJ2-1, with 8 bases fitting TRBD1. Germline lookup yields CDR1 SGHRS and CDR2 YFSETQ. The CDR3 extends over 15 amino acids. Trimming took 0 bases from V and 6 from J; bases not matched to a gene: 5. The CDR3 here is CASSLAGDRINEQFF. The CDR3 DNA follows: TGCGCCAGCAGCTTGGCAGGGGACAGGATCAATGAGCAGTTCTTC.

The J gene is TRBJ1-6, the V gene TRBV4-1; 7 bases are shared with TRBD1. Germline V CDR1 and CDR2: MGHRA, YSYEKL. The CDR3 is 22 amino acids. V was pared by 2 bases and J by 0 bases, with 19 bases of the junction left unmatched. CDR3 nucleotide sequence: TGCGCCAGCAGCCAAAGGCGCGGTGTCGGGACAGCCGATAGCTCCTATAATTCACCCCTCCACTTT. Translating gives CASSQRRGVGTADSSYNSPLHF.

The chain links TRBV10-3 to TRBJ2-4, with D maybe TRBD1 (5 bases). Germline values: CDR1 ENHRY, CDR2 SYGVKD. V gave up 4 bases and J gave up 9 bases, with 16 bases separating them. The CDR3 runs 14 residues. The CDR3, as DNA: TGTGCCATCAGTGCGGGCAGGGATCAGGGCATTCAGTACTTC. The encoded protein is CAISAGRDQGIQYF.

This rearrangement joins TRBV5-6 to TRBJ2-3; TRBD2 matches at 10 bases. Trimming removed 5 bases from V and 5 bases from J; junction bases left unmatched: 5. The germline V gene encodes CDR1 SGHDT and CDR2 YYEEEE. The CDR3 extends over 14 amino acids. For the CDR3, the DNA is TGTGCCAGCAGACCGATAGCGGGAGGAGATACGCAGTATTTT. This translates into CASRPIAGGDTQYF.

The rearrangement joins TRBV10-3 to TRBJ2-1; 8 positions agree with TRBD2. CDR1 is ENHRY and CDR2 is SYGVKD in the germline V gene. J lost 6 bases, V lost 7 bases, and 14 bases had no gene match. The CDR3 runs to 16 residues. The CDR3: CAITGESGGPPNEQFF. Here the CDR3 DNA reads TGTGCCATCACAGGAGAATCGGGGGGGCCTCCCAATGAGCAGTTCTTC.

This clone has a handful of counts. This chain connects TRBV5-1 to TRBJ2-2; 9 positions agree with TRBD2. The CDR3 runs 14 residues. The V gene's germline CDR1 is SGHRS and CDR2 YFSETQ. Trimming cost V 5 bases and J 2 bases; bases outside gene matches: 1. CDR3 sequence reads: CASRTSGNTGELFF. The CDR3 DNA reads TGCGCCAGCAGGACTAGCGGCAACACCGGGGAGCTGTTTTTT. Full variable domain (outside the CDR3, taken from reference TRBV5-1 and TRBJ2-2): KAGVTQTPRYLIKTRGQQVTLSCSPISGHRSVSWYQQTPGQGLQFLFEYFSETQRNKGNFPGRFSGRQFSNSRSEMNVSTLELGDSALYLCASRTSGNTGELFFGEGSRLTVL.

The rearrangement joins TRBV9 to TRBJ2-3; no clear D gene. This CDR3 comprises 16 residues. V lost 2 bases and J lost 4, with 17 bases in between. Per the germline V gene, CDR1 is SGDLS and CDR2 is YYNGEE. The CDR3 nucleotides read TGTGCCAGCAGCGTTTCCGGGTCCGTGCTTGCAGATACGCAGTATTTT. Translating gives CASSVSGSVLADTQYF.

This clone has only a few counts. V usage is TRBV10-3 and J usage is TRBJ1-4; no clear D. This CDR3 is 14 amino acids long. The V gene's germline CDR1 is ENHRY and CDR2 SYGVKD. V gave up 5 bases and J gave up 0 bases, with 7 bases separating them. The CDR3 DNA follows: TGTGCCATCAGTCAAAGAGCAACTAATGAAAAACTGTTTTTT. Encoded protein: CAISQRATNEKLFF.

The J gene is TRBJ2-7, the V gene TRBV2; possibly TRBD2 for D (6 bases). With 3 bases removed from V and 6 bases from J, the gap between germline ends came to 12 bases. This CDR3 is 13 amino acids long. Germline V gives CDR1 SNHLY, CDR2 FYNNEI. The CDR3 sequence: CASSDREDGEQYF. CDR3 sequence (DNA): TGTGCCAGCAGTGACAGGGAGGATGGCGAGCAGTACTTC.

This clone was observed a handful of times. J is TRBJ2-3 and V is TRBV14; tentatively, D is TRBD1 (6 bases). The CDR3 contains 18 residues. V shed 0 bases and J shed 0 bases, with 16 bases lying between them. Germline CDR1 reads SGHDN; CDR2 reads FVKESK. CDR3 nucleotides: TGTGCCAGCAGCCAAGATCGGATTGGGACAACTAGCACAGATACGCAGTATTTT. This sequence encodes CASSQDRIGTTSTDTQYF.

CDR3 in amino acids: CASSISGVAGGYNEQFF. DNA of the CDR3: TGTGCCAGTAGTATATCGGGCGTCGCGGGGGGGTACAATGAGCAGTTCTTC. V usage is TRBV19 and J usage is TRBJ2-1, with 9 bases aligning to TRBD2. The trim removed 2 bases at V and 4 bases at J, leaving 9 bases unmatched. Per germline, CDR1 LNHDA and CDR2 SQIVND (reference sequence). CDR3 size: 17 residues. Combining the CDR3 with reference TRBV19 and TRBJ2-1 gives the whole variable domain DGGITQSPKYLFRKEGQNVTLSCEQNLNHDAMYWYRQDPGQGLRLIYYSQIVNDFQKGDIAEGYSVSREKKESFPLTVTSAQKNPTAFYLCASSISGVAGGYNEQFFGPGTRLTVL.

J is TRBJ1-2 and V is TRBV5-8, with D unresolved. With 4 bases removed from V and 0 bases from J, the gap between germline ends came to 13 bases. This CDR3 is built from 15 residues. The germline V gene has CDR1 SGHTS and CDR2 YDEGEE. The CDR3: CASSHRGGANYGYTF. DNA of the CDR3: TGTGCCAGCAGCCACCGGGGAGGAGCTAACTATGGCTACACCTTC.

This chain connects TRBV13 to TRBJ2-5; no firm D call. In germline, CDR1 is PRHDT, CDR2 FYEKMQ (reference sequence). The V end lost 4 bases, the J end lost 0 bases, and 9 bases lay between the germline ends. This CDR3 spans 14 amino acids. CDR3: CASSSRVNQETQYF. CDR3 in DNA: TGTGCCAGCAGCTCCCGGGTGAACCAAGAGACCCAGTACTTC.

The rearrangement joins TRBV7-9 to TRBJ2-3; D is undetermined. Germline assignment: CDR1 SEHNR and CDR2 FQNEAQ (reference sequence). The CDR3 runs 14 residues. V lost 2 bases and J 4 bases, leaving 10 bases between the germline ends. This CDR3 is CASSLSQDSDTQYF. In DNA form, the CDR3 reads TGTGCCAGCAGCTTATCTCAGGATTCAGATACGCAGTATTTT.

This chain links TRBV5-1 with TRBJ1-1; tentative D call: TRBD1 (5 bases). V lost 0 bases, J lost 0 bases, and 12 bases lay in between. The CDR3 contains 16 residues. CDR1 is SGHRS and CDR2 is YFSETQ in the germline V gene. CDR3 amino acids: CASSLVGGDLNTEAFF. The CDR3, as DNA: TGCGCCAGCAGCTTGGTAGGAGGGGACCTGAACACTGAAGCTTTCTTT. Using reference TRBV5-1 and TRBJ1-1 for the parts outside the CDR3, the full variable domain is KAGVTQTPRYLIKTRGQQVTLSCSPISGHRSVSWYQQTPGQGLQFLFEYFSETQRNKGNFPGRFSGRQFSNSRSEMNVSTLELGDSALYLCASSLVGGDLNTEAFFGQGTRLTVV.

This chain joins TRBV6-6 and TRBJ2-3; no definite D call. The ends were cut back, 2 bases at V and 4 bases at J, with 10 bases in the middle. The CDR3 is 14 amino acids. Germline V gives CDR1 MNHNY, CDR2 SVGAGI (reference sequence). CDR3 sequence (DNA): TGTGCCAGCAGTTACCAGTCTGTCGCAGATACGCAGTATTTT. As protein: CASSYQSVADTQYF.

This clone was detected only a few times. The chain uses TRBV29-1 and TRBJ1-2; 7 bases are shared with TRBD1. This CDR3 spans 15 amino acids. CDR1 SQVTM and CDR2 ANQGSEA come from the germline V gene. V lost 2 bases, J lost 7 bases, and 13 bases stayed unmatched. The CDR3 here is CSVEPYRQGKGGYTF. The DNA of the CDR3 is TGCAGCGTTGAACCCTATCGACAGGGAAAGGGTGGCTACACCTTC. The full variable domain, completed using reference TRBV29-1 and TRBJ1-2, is SAVISQKPSRDICQRGTSLTIQCQVDSQVTMMFWYRQQPGQSLTLIATANQGSEATYESGFVIDKFPISRPNLTFSTLTVSNMSPEDSSIYLCSVEPYRQGKGGYTFGSGTRLTVV.

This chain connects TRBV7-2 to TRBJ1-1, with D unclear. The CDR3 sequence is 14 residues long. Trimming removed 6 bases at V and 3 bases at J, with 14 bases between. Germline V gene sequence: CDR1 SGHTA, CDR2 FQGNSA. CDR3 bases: TGTGCCAGCAGAGAAACCGGGAGTCACACTGAAGCTTTCTTT. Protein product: CASRETGSHTEAFF.

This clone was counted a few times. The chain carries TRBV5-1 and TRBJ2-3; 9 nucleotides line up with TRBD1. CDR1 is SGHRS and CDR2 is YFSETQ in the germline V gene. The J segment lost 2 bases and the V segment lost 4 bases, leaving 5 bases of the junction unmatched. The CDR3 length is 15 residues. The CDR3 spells CASSTWDRVTDTQYF. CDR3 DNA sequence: TGCGCCAGCAGCACCTGGGACAGGGTCACAGATACGCAGTATTTT.

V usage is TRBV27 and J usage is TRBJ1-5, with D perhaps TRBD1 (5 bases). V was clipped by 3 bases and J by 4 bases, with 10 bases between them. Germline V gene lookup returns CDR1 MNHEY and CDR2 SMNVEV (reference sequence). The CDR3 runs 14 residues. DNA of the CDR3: TGTGCCAGCAGTTTCCAGGGTTCAAATCAGCCCCAGCATTTT. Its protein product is CASSFQGSNQPQHF.

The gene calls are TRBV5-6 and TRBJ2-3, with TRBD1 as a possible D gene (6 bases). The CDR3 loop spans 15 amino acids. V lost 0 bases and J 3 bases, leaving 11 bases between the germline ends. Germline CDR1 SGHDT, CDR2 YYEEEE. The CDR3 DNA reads TGTGCCAGCAGCTTGGCCGGCAGGGGTACAGATACGCAGTATTTT. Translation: CASSLAGRGTDTQYF.

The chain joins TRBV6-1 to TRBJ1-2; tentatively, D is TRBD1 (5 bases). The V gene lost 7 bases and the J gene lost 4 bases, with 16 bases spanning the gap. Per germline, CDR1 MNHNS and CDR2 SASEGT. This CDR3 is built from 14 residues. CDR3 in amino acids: CASNRERGGYGYTF. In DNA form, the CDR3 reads TGTGCCAGCAATCGGGAGCGGGGCGGCTATGGCTACACCTTC.